One sample yielded the 14 T cell receptor beta chains listed below, sequenced in a study of blood T cell repertoires in COVID-19. The protocol was immunoSEQ multiplex PCR, while the TCRdb copy is restricted to in-frame clones and leaves out a portion. In the table there are just under 150,000 clones, 85% to 90% of which are singletons. The material sequenced was peripheral blood. Source of these receptors: a man aged 45 to 65 who had recovered from COVID-19.

The chain carries TRBV11-3 and TRBJ2-7; 8 nucleotides align to TRBD1. The V segment lost 8 bases and the J segment 8 bases; nucleotides outside the gene matches: 11. The CDR3 loop spans 13 amino acids. Germline V gene lookup returns CDR1 SGHNT and CDR2 YENEEA. As DNA, the CDR3 is TGTGCCAGCTCACGATGGCAGGGGGCGCAGCAGTACTTC. This gives the protein CASSRWQGAQQYF.

The V call is TRBV5-1, the J call TRBJ1-5; D unresolved. The CDR3 spans 13 residues. Per germline, CDR1 SGHRS and CDR2 YFSETQ. The V end was cut by 0 bases, the J end by 7 bases, with 8 bases between. CDR3 sequence (DNA): TGCGCCAGCAGCTTGGGGGCCGGCCAGCCCCAGCATTTT. Its translation: CASSLGAGQPQHF. Together with reference TRBV5-1 and TRBJ1-5, the CDR3 gives the full variable domain: KAGVTQTPRYLIKTRGQQVTLSCSPISGHRSVSWYQQTPGQGLQFLFEYFSETQRNKGNFPGRFSGRQFSNSRSEMNVSTLELGDSALYLCASSLGAGQPQHFGDGTRLSIL.

V is TRBV10-2 and J is TRBJ2-2; 8 bases agree with TRBD2. The CDR3 loop spans 15 amino acids. After removal of 5 bases from V and 7 bases from J, the junction contained 9 bases not matched to a gene. Germline V gene sequence: CDR1 WSHSY, CDR2 SAAADI. The CDR3 spells CASSKTGLEVGELFF. The CDR3, as DNA: TGCGCCAGCAGTAAGACGGGACTAGAGGTCGGGGAGCTGTTTTTT.

The V gene is TRBV27, the J gene TRBJ2-7, with 9 bases fitting TRBD1. V lost 6 bases, J lost 2 bases, and 5 bases stayed unmatched. Germline V gives CDR1 MNHEY, CDR2 SMNVEV (reference sequence). The CDR3 spans 14 residues. CDR3 region: CASSSGQGPYEQYF. For the CDR3, the DNA is TGTGCCAGCAGCTCGGGACAGGGACCCTACGAGCAGTACTTC.

The chain joins TRBV20-1 to TRBJ2-1; unclear D gene. V lost 6 bases and J lost 7, with 10 bases in between. Looked up from germline, CDR1 is DFQATT and CDR2 is SNEGSKA (reference sequence). CDR3 length equals 11 residues. CDR3 bases: TGCAGTGCCTACGACTCTAATGAGCAGTTCTTC. Its translation is CSAYDSNEQFF.

V usage is TRBV27 and J usage is TRBJ2-7; TRBD1 agrees at 9 bases. V lost 6 bases to trimming and J lost 4 bases; unmatched junction nucleotides: 7. The length of the CDR3 is 14 residues. Looked up from germline, CDR1 is MNHEY and CDR2 is SMNVEV (reference sequence). DNA of the CDR3: TGTGCCAGCAGCCCCGGGACAGGGTGGTACGAGCAGTACTTC. Amino acid sequence: CASSPGTGWYEQYF.

This clone was seen once. The chain carries TRBV11-2 and TRBJ2-1; 9 bases match TRBD2. The CDR3 extends over 15 amino acids. J gave up 4 bases and V 3 bases, and 4 bases lay outside the gene matches. In germline, CDR1 is SGHAT, CDR2 FQNNGV. CDR3 in DNA: TGTGCCAGCAGCTTCAGCGGGGGGAGTTACAATGAGCAGTTCTTC. Amino acid sequence: CASSFSGGSYNEQFF.

The rearrangement links TRBV7-7 to TRBJ2-1, with TRBD2 identical over 9 bases. The CDR3 runs to 15 residues. J gave up 7 bases and V 3 bases, and 7 bases lay outside the gene matches. Germline lookup yields CDR1 SSHAT and CDR2 FNYEAQ (reference sequence). CDR3 region: CASSFSSGDGNEQFF. CDR3 bases: TGTGCCAGCAGCTTTTCTAGCGGGGACGGTAATGAGCAGTTCTTC.

The V and J genes are TRBV4-2 and TRBJ1-4; the D is unclear. Germline V gives CDR1 LGHNA, CDR2 YNFKEQ. The length of the CDR3 is 15 residues. V was clipped by 1 base and J by 4 bases, with 10 bases between them. The CDR3 coding sequence is TGTGCCAGCAGCCAAGTCAACAGTCGTAATGAAAAACTGTTTTTT. Its protein product is CASSQVNSRNEKLFF.

This clone was counted a few times. The rearrangement joins TRBV6-2 or TRBV6-3 to TRBJ2-3; 9 bases match TRBD1. Germline CDR1 is MNHEY and CDR2 is SVGEGT. Germline trimming cut 0 bases from V and 0 bases from J; bases unmatched to any gene: 1. CDR3 length: 16 amino acids. CDR3: CASSYSTGGSTDTQYF. CDR3 in DNA: TGTGCCAGCAGTTACTCAACAGGGGGCAGCACAGATACGCAGTATTTT.

This sequence joins TRBV6-2 or TRBV6-3 and TRBJ1-4; TRBD1 might be the D (6 bases). This CDR3 spans 16 amino acids. The V and J ends lost 0 bases and 7 bases respectively, with 15 bases between them. Germline-derived CDR1 and CDR2 are MNHEY and SVGEGT. CDR3 nucleotides: TGTGCCAGCAGTTACTCCCACAGGGAAGTGGCTGAAAAACTGTTTTTT. Protein product: CASSYSHREVAEKLFF.

The chain joins TRBV15 to TRBJ1-2; D ambiguous. The V gene lost 5 bases and the J gene lost 6 bases, with 10 bases spanning the gap. Per the germline V gene, CDR1 is LNHNV and CDR2 is YYDKDF (reference sequence). CDR3 size: 12 residues. The CDR3 protein is CATSPAGDGYTF. The CDR3 DNA reads TGTGCCACCAGCCCAGCCGGGGATGGCTACACCTTC.

The chain is built from TRBV4-3 and TRBJ1-5; 7 nucleotides align to TRBD1. With 0 bases clipped from V and 4 bases from J, the junction kept 6 bases outside the gene matches. Germline CDR1 LGHNA, CDR2 YSLEER. The CDR3 has 16 residues. This CDR3 reads CASSQDWAGGNQPQHF. As DNA, the CDR3 is TGCGCCAGCAGCCAAGATTGGGCAGGGGGGAATCAGCCCCAGCATTTT.

The J gene is TRBJ1-1, the V gene TRBV6-2 or TRBV6-3, with D possibly matching TRBD1 (5 bases). This CDR3 is built from 17 residues. V gave up 2 bases and J gave up 0 bases, with 16 bases separating them. Germline values: CDR1 MNHEY, CDR2 SVGEGT. The CDR3 protein is CASSYRTYSFLNTEAFF. The CDR3 region has the DNA TGTGCCAGCAGTTACCGGACATATTCCTTTCTGAACACTGAAGCTTTCTTT.